This is a list of T cell receptor beta chains from one sample in a study of blood T cell repertoires in COVID-19. Assay used: immunoSEQ multiplex PCR; TCRdb lists only in-frame clones, some missing. The table shows tens of thousands of clones, with 75% to 90% occurring only once. Sequencing used peripheral blood. These receptors came from a man older than 75 with acute or convalescent COVID-19. Each CDR3 is given with its conserved first and last residue. Some rows have no size entry. The others give once, few or many, or a class for an expanded clone.

J | size | V | CDR3
TRBJ2-6 | . | TRBV29-1 | CSVRQPYSGANVLTF
TRBJ1-1 | . | TRBV12-3/TRBV12-4 | CASSLTGGEAFF
TRBJ1-5 | . | TRBV5-8 | CASSLSGTIGNQPQHF
TRBJ1-1 | . | TRBV27 | CASSFEGRNTEAFF
TRBJ1-1 | . | TRBV12-3/TRBV12-4 | CASGGVLVDEAFF
TRBJ1-6 | few | TRBV21-1 | CASSKVIGDHSPLHF
TRBJ2-1 | . | TRBV20-1 | CSARATGTSGYNEQFF
TRBJ2-2 | . | TRBV27 | CASSRTGVNTGELFF
TRBJ1-1 | . | TRBV18 | CASSPRVRSQTNTEAFF
TRBJ1-3 | . | TRBV30 | CAWSVPRVSGNTIYF
TRBJ1-1 | . | TRBV11-2 | CASSFRGGTEAFF
TRBJ1-1 | . | TRBV2 | CASRGQPSNTEAFF
TRBJ1-5 | . | TRBV19 | CASSIGGGSNQPQHF
TRBJ2-3 | . | TRBV9 | CASSVTSGATDTQYF
TRBJ1-2 | . | TRBV7-2 | CASSPPPGQGDYGYTF
TRBJ2-1 | . | TRBV20-1 | CSASSLAGRSYNEQFF
TRBJ1-2 | . | TRBV2 | CASSDRGDYGYTF
TRBJ1-6 | medium-sized | TRBV9 | CASSVAPGGENSPLHF
TRBJ2-3 | . | TRBV9 | CASSVATVTGGDTDTQYF
TRBJ1-4 | . | TRBV2 | CASSERVGGEKLFF
TRBJ2-3 | . | TRBV6-4 | CASSEQGSSTDTQYF
TRBJ2-5 | once | TRBV6-5 | CASSSGYETQYF
TRBJ1-2 | . | TRBV10-3 | CAISESGGDGGYTF
TRBJ1-2 | . | TRBV11-2 | CASSLDPGQVYGYTF
TRBJ2-7 | . | TRBV5-4 | CASSLNRDKYHF
TRBJ1-1 | . | TRBV23-1 | CASSEGGGNTEAFF
TRBJ2-5 | . | TRBV3-1/TRBV3-2 | CASSQDPGGETQYF
TRBJ1-3 | . | TRBV2 | CASSPPPGGAGNTIYF
TRBJ1-6 | . | TRBV7-3 | CASSLGTENSPLHF
TRBJ1-6 | . | TRBV12-5 | CASGLIRRKGSPLHF
TRBJ2-1 | once | TRBV12-5 | CASGFRQGGYNEQFF
TRBJ2-1 | . | TRBV7-2 | CASSFPTMGEQFF
TRBJ1-1 | . | TRBV7-9 | CASSLGDREGTEAFF
TRBJ1-1 | . | TRBV7-8 | CASRKSGGSTEAFF
TRBJ2-1 | . | TRBV5-4 | CASSPLAGGPHEQFF
TRBJ2-5 | . | TRBV19 | CASAEGDRQETQYF
TRBJ1-1 | . | TRBV30 | CAWRRTGNTEAFF
TRBJ2-2 | once | TRBV19 | CASSLRGNTGELFF
TRBJ2-2 | . | TRBV18 | CASSPIAGGTGELFF
TRBJ1-5 | . | TRBV30 | CAWSRPGVSNQPQHF
TRBJ2-7 | . | TRBV20-1 | CSASVARRYEQYF